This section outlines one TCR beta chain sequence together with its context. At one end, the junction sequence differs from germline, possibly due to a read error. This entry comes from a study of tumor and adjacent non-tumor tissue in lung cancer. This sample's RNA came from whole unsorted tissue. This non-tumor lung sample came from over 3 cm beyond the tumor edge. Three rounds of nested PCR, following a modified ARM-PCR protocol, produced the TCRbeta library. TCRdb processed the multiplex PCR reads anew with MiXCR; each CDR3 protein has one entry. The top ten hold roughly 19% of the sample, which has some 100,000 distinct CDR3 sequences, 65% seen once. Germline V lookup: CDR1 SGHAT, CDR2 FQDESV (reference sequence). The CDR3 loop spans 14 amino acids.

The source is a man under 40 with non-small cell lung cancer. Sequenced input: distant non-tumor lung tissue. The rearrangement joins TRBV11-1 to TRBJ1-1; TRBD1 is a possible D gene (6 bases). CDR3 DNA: TGTGCCAGAGGCTGGACAGCTGTGAACACTGGAGCTTTCTTT. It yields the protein CARGWTAVNTGAFF.